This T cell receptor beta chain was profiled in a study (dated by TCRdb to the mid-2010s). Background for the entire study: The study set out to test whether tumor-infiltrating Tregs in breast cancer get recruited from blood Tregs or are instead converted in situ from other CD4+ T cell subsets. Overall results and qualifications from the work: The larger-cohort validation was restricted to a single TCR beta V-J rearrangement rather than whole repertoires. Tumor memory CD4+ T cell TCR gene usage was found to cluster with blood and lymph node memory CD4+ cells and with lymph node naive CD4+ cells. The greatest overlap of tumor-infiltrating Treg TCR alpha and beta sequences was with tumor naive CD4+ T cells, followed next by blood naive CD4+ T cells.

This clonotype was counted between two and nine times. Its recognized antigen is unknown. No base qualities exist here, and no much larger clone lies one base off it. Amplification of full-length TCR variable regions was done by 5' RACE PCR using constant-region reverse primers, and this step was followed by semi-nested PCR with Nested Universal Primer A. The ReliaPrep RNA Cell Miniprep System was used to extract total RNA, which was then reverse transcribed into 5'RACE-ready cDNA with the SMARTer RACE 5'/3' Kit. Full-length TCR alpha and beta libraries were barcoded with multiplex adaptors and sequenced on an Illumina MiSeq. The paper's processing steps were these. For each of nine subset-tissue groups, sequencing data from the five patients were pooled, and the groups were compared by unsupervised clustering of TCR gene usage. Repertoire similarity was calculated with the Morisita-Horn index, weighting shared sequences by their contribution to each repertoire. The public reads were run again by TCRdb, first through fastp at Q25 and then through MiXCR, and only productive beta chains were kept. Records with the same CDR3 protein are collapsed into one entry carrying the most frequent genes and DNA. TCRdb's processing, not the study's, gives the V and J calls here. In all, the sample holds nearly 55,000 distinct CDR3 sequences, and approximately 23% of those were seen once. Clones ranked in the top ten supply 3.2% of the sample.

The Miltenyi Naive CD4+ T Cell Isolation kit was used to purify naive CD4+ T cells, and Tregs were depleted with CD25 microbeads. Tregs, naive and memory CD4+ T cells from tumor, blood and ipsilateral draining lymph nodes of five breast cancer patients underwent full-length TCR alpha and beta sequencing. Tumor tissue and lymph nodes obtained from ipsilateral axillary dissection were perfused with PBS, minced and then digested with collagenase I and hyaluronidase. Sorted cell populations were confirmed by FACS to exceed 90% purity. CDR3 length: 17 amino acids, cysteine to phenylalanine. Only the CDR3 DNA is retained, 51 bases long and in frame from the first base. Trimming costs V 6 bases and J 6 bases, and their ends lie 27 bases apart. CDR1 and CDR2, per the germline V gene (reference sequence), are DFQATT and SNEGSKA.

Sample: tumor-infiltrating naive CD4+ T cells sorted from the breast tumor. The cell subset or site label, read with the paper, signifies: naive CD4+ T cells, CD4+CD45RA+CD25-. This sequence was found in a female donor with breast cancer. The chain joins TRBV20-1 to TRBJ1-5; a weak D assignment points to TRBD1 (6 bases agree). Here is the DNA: TGCAGTGCCCAAACTCGACAGGACTTTCTTATGAGTCAGCCCCAGCATTTT. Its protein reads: CSAQTRQDFLMSQPQHF.